The subject of this entry is one TCR beta chain. This sample is part of a study of blood T cell repertoires in COVID-19. Overall study: PBMCs, B-cell-depleted T cells, or T cells provided the cDNA or gDNA that made up the material.

Per the original data handling: It was from reference gene primer amplification that nucleated cell counts were estimated. The data were produced by immunoSEQ multiplex PCR, yet TCRdb's version contains in-frame clones alone and is incomplete. D and trimming come from the DNA, and the V and J calls and clone size come from that table. The sample yields some 71,000 clones, more than 65% seen once. This CDR3 has 15 amino acids. Trimming stripped 5 bases from V and 4 bases from J, with 15 bases between. Germline-derived CDR1 and CDR2 are MNHEY and SVGAGI. The genes are TRBV6-5 and TRBJ1-5; possibly TRBD1 for D (6 bases). The sequenced sample consisted of peripheral blood. This TCR came from a woman aged 70-85 years with acute or convalescent COVID-19. DNA for the CDR3: TGTGCCAGCAGTCAGAGGACAGAGTCAAATCAGCCCCAGCATTTT. Translated, it gives CASSQRTESNQPQHF.